This T cell receptor beta chain stems from a study of blood T cell repertoires in COVID-19. The overall study: The study drew acute and convalescent COVID-19 samples from the United States, Italy and Spain. T cells, B-cell-depleted T cells, or PBMCs provided the cDNA or gDNA that served as material.

This CDR3 has 12 amino acids. The germline CDR1 and CDR2 sequences are PRHDT and FYEKMQ (reference sequence). The V end lost 5 bases, the J end lost 4 bases, and 6 bases lay between the germline ends. Original analysis: Nucleated cell counts were estimated from reference gene primer amplification. The assay was immunoSEQ multiplex PCR, and TCRdb's table has in-frame clones only and misses some. The V and J calls and clone size come from that table; D and trimming were worked out from the DNA. The table lists roughly 69,000 clones, 86% of them singletons, with about 4.4% in the top ten. Sequenced material: peripheral blood. The chain links TRBV13 to TRBJ1-5; D is uncertain. This TCR came from a man in his fifties with active COVID-19. The CDR3 nucleotides are TGTGCCAGCAGCCTCCAGAATCAGCCCCAGCATTTT. Translation gives CASSLQNQPQHF.